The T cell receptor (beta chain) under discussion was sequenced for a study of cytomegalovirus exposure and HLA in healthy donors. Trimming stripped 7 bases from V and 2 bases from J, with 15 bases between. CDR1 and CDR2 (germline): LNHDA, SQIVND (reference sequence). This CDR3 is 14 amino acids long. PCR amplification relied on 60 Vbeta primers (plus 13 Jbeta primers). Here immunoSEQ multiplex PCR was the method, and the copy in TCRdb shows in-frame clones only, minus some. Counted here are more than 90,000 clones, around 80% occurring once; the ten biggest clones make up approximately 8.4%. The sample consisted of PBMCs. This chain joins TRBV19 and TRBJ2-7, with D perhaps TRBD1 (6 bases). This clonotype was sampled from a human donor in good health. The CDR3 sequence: CASKNRDPPYEQYF. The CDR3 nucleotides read TGTGCCAGTAAAAACAGGGACCCTCCCTACGAGCAGTACTTC.